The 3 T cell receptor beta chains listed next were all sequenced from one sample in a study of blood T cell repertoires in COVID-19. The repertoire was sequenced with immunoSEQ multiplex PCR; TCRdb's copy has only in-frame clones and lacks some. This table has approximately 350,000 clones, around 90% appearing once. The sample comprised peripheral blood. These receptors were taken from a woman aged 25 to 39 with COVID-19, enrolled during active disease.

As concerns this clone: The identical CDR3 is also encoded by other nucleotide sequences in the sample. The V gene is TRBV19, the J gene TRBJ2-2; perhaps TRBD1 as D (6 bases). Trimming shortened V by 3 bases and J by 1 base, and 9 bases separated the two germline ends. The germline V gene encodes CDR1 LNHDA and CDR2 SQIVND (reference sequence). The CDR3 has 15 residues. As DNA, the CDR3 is TGTGCCAGTAGTATTCGGACAGTGAACACCGGGGAGCTGTTTTTT. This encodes CASSIRTVNTGELFF.

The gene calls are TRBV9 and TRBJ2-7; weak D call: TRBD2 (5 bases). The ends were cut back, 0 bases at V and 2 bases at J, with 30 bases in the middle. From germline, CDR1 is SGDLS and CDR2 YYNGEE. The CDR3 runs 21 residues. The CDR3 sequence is CASSVEPISAANELEAYEQYV. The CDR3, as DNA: TGTGCCAGCAGCGTAGAACCAATTAGCGCCGCAAACGAACTCGAGGCCTACGAGCAGTACGTC.

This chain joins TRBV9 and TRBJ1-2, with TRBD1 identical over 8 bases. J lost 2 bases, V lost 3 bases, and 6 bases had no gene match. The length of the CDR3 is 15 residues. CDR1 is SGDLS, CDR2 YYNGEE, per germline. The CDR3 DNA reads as TGTGCCAGCAGCGGACGGACAGGGCTAAACTATGGCTACACCTTC. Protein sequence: CASSGRTGLNYGYTF.